This entry features one T cell receptor (beta chain) sequence. Its specificity is unknown. RNA transcripts served as template for amplifying TCR beta CDR3 sequences. Investigators did first-round RT-PCR with HTBI primers, then second-round multiplex PCR. TCRdb reprocessed the multiplex PCR reads via MiXCR and lists one record per CDR3 protein. The table records around 1.1 million distinct CDR3 sequences, roughly two fifths of them present only once. These data originate in a study of Graves' ophthalmopathy and Graves' hyperthyroidism. Notes on the study in general: Thyroid clonotypes that were expanded above 0.001 frequency mostly also appeared in blood.

The clonotype comes from an adult man with Graves' hyperthyroidism. Sequencing was performed on peripheral blood or thyroid tissue (not recorded which).

In DNA form, the CDR3 reads TGTGCCAGCAGTTACTCGATTCGACAGCAAATCTTTCATCAGCCCCAGCATTTT. This codes for CASSYSIRQQIFHQPQHF. J is TRBJ1-5 and V is TRBV6-2 or TRBV6-3; tentative D call: TRBD1 (5 bases). The germline V and J ends were trimmed by 0 bases and 5 bases, with 20 bases remaining between them. Germline V gene sequence: CDR1 MNHEY, CDR2 SVGEGT. This CDR3 region has 18 residues.